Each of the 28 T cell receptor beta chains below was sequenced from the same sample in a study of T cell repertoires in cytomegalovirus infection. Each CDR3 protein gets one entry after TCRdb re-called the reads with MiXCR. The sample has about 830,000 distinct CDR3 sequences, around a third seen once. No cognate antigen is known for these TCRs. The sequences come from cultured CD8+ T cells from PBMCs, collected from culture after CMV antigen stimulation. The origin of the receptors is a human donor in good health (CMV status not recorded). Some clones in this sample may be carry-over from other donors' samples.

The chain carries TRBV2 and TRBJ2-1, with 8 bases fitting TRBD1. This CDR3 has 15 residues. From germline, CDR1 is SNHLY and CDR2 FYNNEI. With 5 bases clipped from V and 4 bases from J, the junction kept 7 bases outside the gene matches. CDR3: CASSPRGLEYNEQFF. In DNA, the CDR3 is TGTGCCAGCAGTCCCAGGGGGCTGGAATACAATGAGCAGTTCTTC.

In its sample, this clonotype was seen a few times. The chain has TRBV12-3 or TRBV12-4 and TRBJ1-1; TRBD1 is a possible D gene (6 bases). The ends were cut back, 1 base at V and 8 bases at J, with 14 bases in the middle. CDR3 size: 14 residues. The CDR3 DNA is TGTGCCAGCAGTTTAGGAACAGGGAAGGTGGAAGCTTTCTTT. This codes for CASSLGTGKVEAFF.

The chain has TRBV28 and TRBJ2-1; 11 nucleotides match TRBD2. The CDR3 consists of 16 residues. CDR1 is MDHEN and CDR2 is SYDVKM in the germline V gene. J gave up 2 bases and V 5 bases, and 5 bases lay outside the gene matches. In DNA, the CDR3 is TGTGCCAGCAGTAACTTAGCGGGGGGGCCCTACAATGAGCAGTTCTTC. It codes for CASSNLAGGPYNEQFF.

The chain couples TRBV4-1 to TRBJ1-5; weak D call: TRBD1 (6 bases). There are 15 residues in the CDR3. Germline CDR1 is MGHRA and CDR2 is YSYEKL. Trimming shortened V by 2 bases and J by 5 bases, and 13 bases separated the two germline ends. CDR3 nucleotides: TGCGCCAGCAGCCAAAACGGGGACACCGATCAGCCCCAGCATTTT. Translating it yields CASSQNGDTDQPQHF.

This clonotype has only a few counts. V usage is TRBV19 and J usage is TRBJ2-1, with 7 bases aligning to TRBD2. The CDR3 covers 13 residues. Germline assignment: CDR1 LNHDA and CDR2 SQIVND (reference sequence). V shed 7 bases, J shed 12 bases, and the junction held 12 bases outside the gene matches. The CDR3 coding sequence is TGTGCCAGTAAAGGAAGGGGCCCGGGAGGGCAGTTCTTC. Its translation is CASKGRGPGGQFF.

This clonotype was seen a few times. The CDR3: CASSFWETGVGYTF. The CDR3 coding sequence is TGCGCCAGCAGCTTCTGGGAGACAGGGGTCGGCTACACCTTC. This chain uses TRBV5-1 with TRBJ1-2; 8 bases fit TRBD1. CDR1 and CDR2 from the germline V gene are SGHRS and YFSETQ. The CDR3 sequence is 14 residues long. The trim removed 2 bases at V and 8 bases at J, leaving 8 bases unmatched.

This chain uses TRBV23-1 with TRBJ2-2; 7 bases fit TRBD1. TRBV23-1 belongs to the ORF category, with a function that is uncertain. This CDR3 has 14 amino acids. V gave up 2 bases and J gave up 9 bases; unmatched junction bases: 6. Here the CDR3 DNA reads TGCGCCAGCAGTCAACCCGGGACAGCCCGGGAGCTGTTTTTT. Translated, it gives CASSQPGTARELFF.

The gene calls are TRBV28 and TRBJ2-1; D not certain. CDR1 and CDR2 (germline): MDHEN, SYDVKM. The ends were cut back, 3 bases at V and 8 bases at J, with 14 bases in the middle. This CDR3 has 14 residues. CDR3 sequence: CASSFLPTSDEQFF. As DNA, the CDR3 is TGTGCCAGCAGTTTCCTACCAACGTCCGATGAGCAGTTCTTC. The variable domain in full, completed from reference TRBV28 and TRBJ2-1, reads DVKVTQSSRYLVKRTGEKVFLECVQDMDHENMFWYRQDPGLGLRLIYFSYDVKMKEKGDIPEGYSVSREKKERFSLILESASTNQTSMYLCASSFLPTSDEQFFGPGTRLTVL.

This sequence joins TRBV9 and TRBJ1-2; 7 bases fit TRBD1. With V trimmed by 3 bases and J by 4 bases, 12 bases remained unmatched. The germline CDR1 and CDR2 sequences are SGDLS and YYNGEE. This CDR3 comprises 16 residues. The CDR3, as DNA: TGTGCCAGCAGCGAGGGAGGGGACAGCGGTTCCTATGGCTACACCTTC. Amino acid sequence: CASSEGGDSGSYGYTF. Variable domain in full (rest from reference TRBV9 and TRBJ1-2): DSGVTQTPKHLITATGQRVTLRCSPRSGDLSVYWYQQSLDQGLQFLIQYYNGEERAKGNILERFSAQQFPDLHSELNLSSLELGDSALYFCASSEGGDSGSYGYTFGSGTRLTVV.

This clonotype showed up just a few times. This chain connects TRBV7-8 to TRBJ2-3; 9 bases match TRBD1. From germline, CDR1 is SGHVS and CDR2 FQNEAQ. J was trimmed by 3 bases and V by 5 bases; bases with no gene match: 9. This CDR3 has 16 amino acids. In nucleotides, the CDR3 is TGTGCCAGCAGCCGCGGACAGGGGAAGTGGACAGATACGCAGTATTTT. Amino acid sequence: CASSRGQGKWTDTQYF.

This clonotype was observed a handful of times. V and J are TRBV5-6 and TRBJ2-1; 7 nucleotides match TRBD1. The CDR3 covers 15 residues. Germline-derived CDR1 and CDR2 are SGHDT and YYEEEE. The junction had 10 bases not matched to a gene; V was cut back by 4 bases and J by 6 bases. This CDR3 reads CASSLRDSQSNEQFF. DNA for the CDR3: TGTGCCAGCAGCCTCCGGGACAGCCAGTCCAATGAGCAGTTCTTC.

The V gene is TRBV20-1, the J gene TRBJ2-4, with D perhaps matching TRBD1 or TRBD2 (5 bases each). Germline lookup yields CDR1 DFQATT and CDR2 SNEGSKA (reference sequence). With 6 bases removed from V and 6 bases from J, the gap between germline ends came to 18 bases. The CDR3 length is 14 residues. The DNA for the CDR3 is TGCAGTGCGAGGGGAGAGGACACAGCAAACATTCAGTACTTC. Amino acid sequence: CSARGEDTANIQYF.

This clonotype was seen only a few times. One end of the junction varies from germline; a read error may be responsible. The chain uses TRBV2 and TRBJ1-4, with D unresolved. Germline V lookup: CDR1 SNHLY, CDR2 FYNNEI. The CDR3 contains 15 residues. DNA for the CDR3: TGTGCCAGCAGCGAAGACCCCCGCCCGGCTCTGGGGCTGTTTTTT. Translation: CASSEDPRPALGLFF.

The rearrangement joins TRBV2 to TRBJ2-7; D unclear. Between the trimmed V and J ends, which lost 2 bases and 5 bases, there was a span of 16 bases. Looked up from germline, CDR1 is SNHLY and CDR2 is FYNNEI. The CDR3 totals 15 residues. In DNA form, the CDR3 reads TGTGCCAGCAGTGAACTCCCAGGTTGGCCGGACGAGCAGTACTTC. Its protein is CASSELPGWPDEQYF.

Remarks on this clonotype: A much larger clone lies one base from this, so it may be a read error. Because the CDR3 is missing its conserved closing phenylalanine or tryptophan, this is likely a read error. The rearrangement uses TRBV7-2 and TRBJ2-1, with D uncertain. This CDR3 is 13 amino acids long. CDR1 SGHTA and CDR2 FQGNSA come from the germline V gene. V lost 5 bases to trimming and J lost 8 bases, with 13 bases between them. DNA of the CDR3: TGTGCCAGCAGCGAGTGGGGAATGGATGAGCAGTTCCTC. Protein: CASSEWGMDEQFL.

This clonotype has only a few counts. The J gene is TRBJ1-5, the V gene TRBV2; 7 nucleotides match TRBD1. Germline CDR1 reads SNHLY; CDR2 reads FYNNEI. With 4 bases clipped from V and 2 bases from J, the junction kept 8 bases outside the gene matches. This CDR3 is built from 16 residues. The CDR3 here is CASSGPLGQGNQPQHF. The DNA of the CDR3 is TGTGCCAGCAGTGGACCCCTCGGACAGGGCAATCAGCCCCAGCATTTT.

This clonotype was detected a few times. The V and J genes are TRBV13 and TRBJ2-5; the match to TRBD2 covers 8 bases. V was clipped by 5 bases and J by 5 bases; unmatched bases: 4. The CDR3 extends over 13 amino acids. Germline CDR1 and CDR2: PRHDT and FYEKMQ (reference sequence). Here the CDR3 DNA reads TGTGCCAGCAGCCCGCAGCGGGGGGAGACCCAGTACTTC. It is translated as CASSPQRGETQYF. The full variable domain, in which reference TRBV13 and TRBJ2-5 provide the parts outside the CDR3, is AAGVIQSPRHLIKEKRETATLKCYPIPRHDTVYWYQQGPGQDPQFLISFYEKMQSDKGSIPDRFSAQQFSDYHSELNMSSLELGDSALYFCASSPQRGETQYFGPGTRLLVL.

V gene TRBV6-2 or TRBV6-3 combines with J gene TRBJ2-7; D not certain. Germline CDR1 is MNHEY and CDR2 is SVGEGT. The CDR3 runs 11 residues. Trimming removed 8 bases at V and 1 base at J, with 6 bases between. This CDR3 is CASGNSYEQYV. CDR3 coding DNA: TGTGCCAGCGGAAATTCCTACGAGCAGTACGTC.

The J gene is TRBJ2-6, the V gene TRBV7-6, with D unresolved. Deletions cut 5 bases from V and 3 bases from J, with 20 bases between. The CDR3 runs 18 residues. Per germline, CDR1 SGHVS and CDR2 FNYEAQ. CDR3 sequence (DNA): TGTGCCAGCAGCGCGAAGCCCCCGAGACATGGTGGGGCCAACGTCCTGACTTTC. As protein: CASSAKPPRHGGANVLTF.

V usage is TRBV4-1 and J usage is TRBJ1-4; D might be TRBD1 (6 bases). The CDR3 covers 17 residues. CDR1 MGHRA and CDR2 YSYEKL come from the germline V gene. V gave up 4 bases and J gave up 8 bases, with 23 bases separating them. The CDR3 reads CASSLYRDILKQEKLFF. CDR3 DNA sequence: TGCGCCAGCAGCCTATACCGGGACATTCTTAAGCAGGAAAAACTGTTTTTT.

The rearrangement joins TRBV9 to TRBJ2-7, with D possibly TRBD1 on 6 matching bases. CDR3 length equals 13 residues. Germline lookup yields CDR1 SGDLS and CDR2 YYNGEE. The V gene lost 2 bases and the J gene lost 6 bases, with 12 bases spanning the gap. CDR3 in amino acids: CASSVGGSSEQYV. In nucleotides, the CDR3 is TGTGCCAGCAGCGTTGGGGGCAGTAGCGAGCAGTACGTC.

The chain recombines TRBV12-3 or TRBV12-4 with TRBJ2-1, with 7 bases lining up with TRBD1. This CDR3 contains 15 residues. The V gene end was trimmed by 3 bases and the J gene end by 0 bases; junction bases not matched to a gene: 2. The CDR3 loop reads CASSLTGISYNEQFF. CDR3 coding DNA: TGTGCCAGCAGTTTGACAGGGATCTCCTACAATGAGCAGTTCTTC.

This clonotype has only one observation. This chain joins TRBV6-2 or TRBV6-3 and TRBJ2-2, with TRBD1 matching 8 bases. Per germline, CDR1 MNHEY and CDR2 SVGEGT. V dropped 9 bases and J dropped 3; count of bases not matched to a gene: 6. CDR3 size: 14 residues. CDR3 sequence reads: CASGTGLDTGELFF. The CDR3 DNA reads TGTGCCAGTGGGACAGGCTTGGACACCGGGGAGCTGTTTTTT.

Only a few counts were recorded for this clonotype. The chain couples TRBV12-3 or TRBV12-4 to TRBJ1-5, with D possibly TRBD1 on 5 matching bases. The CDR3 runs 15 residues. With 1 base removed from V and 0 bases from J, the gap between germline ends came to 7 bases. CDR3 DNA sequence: TGTGCCAGCAGTTTAGGACAGTTTAGCAATCAGCCCCAGCATTTT. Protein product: CASSLGQFSNQPQHF.

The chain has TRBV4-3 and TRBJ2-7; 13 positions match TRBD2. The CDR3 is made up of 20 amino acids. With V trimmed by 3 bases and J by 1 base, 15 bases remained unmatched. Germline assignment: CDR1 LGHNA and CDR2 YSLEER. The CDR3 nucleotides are TGCGCCAGCAGCCACTACAGGGGAAAAACGACTAGCGGGGGGTCCTACGAGCAGTACGTC. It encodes CASSHYRGKTTSGGSYEQYV.

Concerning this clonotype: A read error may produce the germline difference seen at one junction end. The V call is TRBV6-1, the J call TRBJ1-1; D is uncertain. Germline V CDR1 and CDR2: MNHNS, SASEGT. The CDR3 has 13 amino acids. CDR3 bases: TGTGCCAACAGTGAATGGGTGCCCCTTGAAGCTTTCTTT. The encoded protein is CANSEWVPLEAFF.

This chain's CDR3 is CASSAGTGPPYNEQFF. The CDR3 bases are TGTGCCAGCAGCGCCGGGACAGGGCCCCCCTACAATGAGCAGTTCTTC. The rearrangement joins TRBV6-2 or TRBV6-3 to TRBJ2-1, with TRBD1 matching over 9 bases. The germline gives CDR1 MNHEY, CDR2 SVGEGT. With V trimmed by 6 bases and J by 2 bases, 8 bases remained unmatched. This CDR3 comprises 16 residues.

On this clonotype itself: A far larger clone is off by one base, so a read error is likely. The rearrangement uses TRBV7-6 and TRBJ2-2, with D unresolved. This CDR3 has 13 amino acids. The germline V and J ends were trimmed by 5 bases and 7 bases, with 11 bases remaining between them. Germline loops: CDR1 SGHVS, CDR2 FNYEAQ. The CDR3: CASSPTGNGELFF. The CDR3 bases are TGTGCCAGCAGCCCCACGGGTAACGGGGAGCTGTTTTTT.